This TCR beta chain was observed in a study of T cell responses to AZD1222 COVID-19 vaccine (dated by TCRdb to about 2021). A note on the overall study: A total of under 250 trial participants underwent TCR sequencing, of whom 200 to 220 had received two doses of AZD1222 and approximately 25 had received two doses of the MenACWY control vaccine. Enrollment into the trials was organized by age into subgroups of 18-55, 56-69 and 70-plus years, and those subgroups contained approximately 150, 30 and 60 TCR-sequenced participants, respectively.

Here is what the overall study found, with its caveats: Nearly half of unique spike-specific TCRs reportedly recognized epitopes outside regions mutated in the B.1.351 and B.1.1.7 variants. The 56-69-year group was small, and its depth increase did not reach significance, likely because of low power. Spike-specific TCR breadth and depth rose significantly after two AZD1222 doses compared with day 0 and with MenACWY recipients. Participants were mostly white British and included more females than males, and it was suggested by the authors that clonal diversity may have been underestimated. Conclusions about previously exposed vaccinees are limited, since just five or six AZD1222 recipients were seropositive for SARS-CoV-2 at baseline. CD4 TCRs associated with the vaccine covered the entire spike protein, and the dominant responses were in regions 160-218 and 743-854. Because no day 14 peak-response samples were available, repertoires were characterized only after the peak T cell response.

Points on this clone: Its antigen remains unidentified. Per-base quality was not reported, and no clone a single base away is much larger than it.

The CDR3 regions of human TCRbeta chains were analyzed by immunosequencing. The authors' pipeline ran thus. Repertoire TCRs were checked for matches against a reference library of SARS-CoV-2-specific TCRs that had been generated using the MIRA antigen-specificity platform. Breadth meant the fraction of unique TCRs that were SARS-CoV-2-associated, whereas depth meant the fraction of total T cells that were SARS-CoV-2-associated. Each spike-specific TCR was assigned to its reactive spike region and to a CD4 or CD8 class using the MIRA data. Log10-transformed breadth and depth values were compared by one-way ANOVA with Sidak's multiple comparisons tests. Entries here come from immuneACCESS through TCRdb and include only in-frame sequences with V and J called. Some clones fail to appear in such tables; in the studies checked, an unresolved V gene covers under half of the shortfall, and the cause of the remainder is unknown. For V, J and clone size, that table is used; D and trimming come from the DNA. Across this sample there are about 77,000 clones, with roughly 90% seen only once. The top ten hold roughly 5% of the sample.

The sample's time point label is to be understood as: about 28 days (+/-7) after the second vaccine dose. AZD1222 recipients given second doses at about 4 weeks or at about 12 weeks were pooled, since spike-specific TCR depth and breadth were not found to differ between the two schedules. The vaccinee samples were drawn from two UK trials, COV001 and COV002, one of which was a single-blind randomized controlled phase 2/3 trial testing AZD1222 (ChAdOx1 nCoV-19) in healthy adults. For TCRbeta chain sequencing, PBMC samples were collected from trial participants at day 0 and at day 28 after the second dose. The CDR3 has 19 amino acids, counting the end cysteine and phenylalanine. The kept DNA is CDR3 alone, 57 bases in frame from the first base. CDR1 and CDR2, looked up from the germline V gene, are MNHEY and SVGEGT. Unmatched junction bases come to 18, with V trimmed by 6 bases and J by 5 bases.

The source of this sequence is an adult who received the AZD1222 COVID-19 vaccine. This chain is built from TRBV6-2 or TRBV6-3 and TRBJ2-7, with 14 bases in between that match TRBD2. The source material was peripheral blood, sampled 28 days after the second AZD1222 dose. The CDR3 protein is CASSRTGTSGSLGFNEQYF. Read as DNA, the sequence is TGTGCCAGCAGCAGAACCGGGACTAGCGGGAGTCTAGGATTTAACGAGCAGTACTTC.